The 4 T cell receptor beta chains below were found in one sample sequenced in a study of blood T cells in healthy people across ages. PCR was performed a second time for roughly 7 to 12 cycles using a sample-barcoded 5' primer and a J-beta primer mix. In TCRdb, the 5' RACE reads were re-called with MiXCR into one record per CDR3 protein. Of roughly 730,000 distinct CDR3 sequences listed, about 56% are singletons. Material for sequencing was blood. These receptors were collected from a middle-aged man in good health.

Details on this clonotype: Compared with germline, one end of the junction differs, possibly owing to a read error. The CDR3 DNA is TGTGACAGCACATCCGCAACCTACGAGCAGTACTTC. It yields the protein CDSTSATYEQYF. This chain uses TRBV6-5 with TRBJ2-7; no clear D gene. The V gene's germline CDR1 is MNHEY and CDR2 SVGAGI. The CDR3 is made up of 12 amino acids.

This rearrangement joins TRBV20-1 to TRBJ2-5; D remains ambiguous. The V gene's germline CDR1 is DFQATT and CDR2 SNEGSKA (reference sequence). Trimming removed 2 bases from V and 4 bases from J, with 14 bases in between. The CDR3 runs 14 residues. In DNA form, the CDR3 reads TGCAGTGCTAGACTAGTTAAGGAACGAGAGACCCAGTACTTC. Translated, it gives CSARLVKERETQYF.

CDR3 protein: CASSPQGIAKNIQYF. The CDR3 region has the DNA TGTGCCAGCAGCCCCCAGGGTATAGCCAAAAACATTCAGTACTTC. The chain recombines TRBV7-3 with TRBJ2-4, with D possibly matching TRBD1 (5 bases). Germline-derived CDR1 and CDR2 are SGHTA and FQGTGA. With 5 bases removed from V and 0 bases from J, the gap between germline ends came to 11 bases. CDR3 size: 15 residues.

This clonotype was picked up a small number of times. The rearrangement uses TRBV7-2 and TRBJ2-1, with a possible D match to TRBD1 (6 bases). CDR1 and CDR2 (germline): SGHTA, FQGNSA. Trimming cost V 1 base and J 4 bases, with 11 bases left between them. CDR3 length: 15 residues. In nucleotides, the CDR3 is TGTGCCAGCAGCTTAGAACAGGGAAGATACAATGAGCAGTTCTTC. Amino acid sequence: CASSLEQGRYNEQFF.